This T cell receptor beta chain was recorded in a study of early T cells in non-severe SARS-CoV-2 infection listed by TCRdb under 2021. Notes on the research overall: Bulk RNA from unsorted whole blood was used for TCR sequencing, so alpha and beta chains could not be paired. Overall results and qualifications from the work: VDJdb matching was skewed toward anti-spike CD8 responses and likely underestimated virus-specific expansions by missing private and CD4 specificities.

This clonotype has at least ten counts. Its antigen remains undetermined. At one boundary the junction diverges from the germline segment, which might be a read error. The CDR3 runs 13 residues from the cysteine to the phenylalanine. Kept here is only the CDR3 DNA, which spans 39 bases and is read in frame from base 1. For CDR1 and CDR2, the germline V gene lists SGHTA and FQGTGA. The study was a case-control design nested within a healthcare worker cohort in London, UK, with weekly nasopharyngeal swab PCR tests and blood sampling. Healthcare workers were recruited between 23 and 31 March 2020, during the week of the UK lockdown, and were followed weekly for up to roughly 16 weeks. The library was prepared using 5' RACE. The sequencer was a NextSeq 500. Unique molecular identifiers were attached to individual cDNA molecules in the TCR library protocol so that sequencing error and PCR bias could be corrected. TCR alpha and beta chains were both sequenced, and the abundances of alpha and beta sequences in each sample were closely correlated with each other. In the authors' own workflow: V gene, J gene and CDR3 annotation of TCR sequences was performed with Decombinator V4. Expanded TCRs were defined as changing significantly between any two time points under a Poisson model with p below 0.0001. TCR abundances were normalised to the total number of TCRs sequenced per sample and were expressed as counts per million. MAIT TCRs were defined by TRAV1-2 paired with TRAJ12, TRAJ20 or TRAJ33, and iNKT TCRs by TRAV10 paired with TRAJ18. VDJdb, accessed 1 November 2021, was searched for CMV, EBV and SARS-CoV-2 annotated TCRs, with TCRs annotated for multiple antigens excluded. The raw public reads went through TCRdb reprocessing: fastp at Q25, MiXCR clone calling, in-frame beta chains kept. Entries that share a CDR3 protein sequence are merged under the most common genes and DNA. TCRdb's processing, not the authors', yielded these V and J calls. The sample table records tens of thousands of distinct CDR3 sequences; 9% to 15% of these occur just once. Approximately 7% of the sample lies in the top ten.

Material for sequencing was whole blood. The rearrangement combines TRBV7-3 with TRBJ1-2, and 9 bases in between align with TRBD1. The sequence was collected from an adult who was a healthcare worker with PCR-confirmed SARS-CoV-2 infection or an uninfected control (not recorded which). The CDR3 reads CASSPGTGYGYTF. In nucleotides, the sequence is TGCGCCAGCAGCCCCGGGACAGGGTATGGCTACACCTTC.